This entry lists 22 T cell receptor beta chains sequenced from one sample in a study of PD-1 blockade in mismatch repair-deficient tumors. Sequencing used immunoSEQ multiplex PCR; TCRdb keeps in-frame clones, though not all of them. This sample carries tens of thousands of clones, 78% of them seen once, and the ten largest clones take 3.3%. The sample here was peripheral blood, taken 4 weeks after starting pembrolizumab. The receptors were gathered from an adult with mismatch repair-deficient cancer.

The V gene is TRBV11-2, the J gene TRBJ2-4; D remains ambiguous. Germline-derived CDR1 and CDR2 are SGHAT and FQNNGV. The V end lost 3 bases, the J end lost 7 bases, and 16 bases lay between the germline ends. This CDR3 spans 15 amino acids. As DNA, the CDR3 is TGTGCCAGCAGCTTGTGGGAAGGAGCTGGGAACATTCAGTACTTC. It encodes CASSLWEGAGNIQYF.

By its share, this clone is large (0.1 to 1%). The DNA of the CDR3 is TGTGCCAGCAGCTTCGGGACTAGCGGGTACGAGCAGTACTTC. This translates into CASSFGTSGYEQYF. This chain links TRBV5-6 with TRBJ2-7; 12 bases are shared with TRBD2. This CDR3 is 14 amino acids long. The trim removed 2 bases at V and 4 bases at J, leaving 1 base unmatched. Germline lookup yields CDR1 SGHDT and CDR2 YYEEEE.

This chain links TRBV19 with TRBJ2-2; D is unclear. Trimming stripped 5 bases from V and 4 bases from J, with 11 bases between. This CDR3 has 14 amino acids. Germline lookup yields CDR1 LNHDA and CDR2 SQIVND (reference sequence). The CDR3 loop is CASSPNTGTGELFF. CDR3 DNA: TGTGCCAGTAGTCCGAACACGGGCACCGGGGAGCTGTTTTTT.

This rearrangement joins TRBV19 to TRBJ1-3; D call uncertain. V shed 7 bases and J shed 0 bases, with 10 bases lying between them. Germline-derived CDR1 and CDR2 are LNHDA and SQIVND (reference sequence). The CDR3 contains 14 residues. The CDR3 coding sequence is TGTGCCAGTAAGGGCGGCGTCTCTGGAAACACCATATATTTT. It encodes CASKGGVSGNTIYF.

The chain is built from TRBV6-5 and TRBJ2-6; tentatively, D is TRBD1 (6 bases). The length of the CDR3 is 13 residues. V lost 10 bases to trimming and J lost 0 bases, with 7 bases between them. CDR1 is MNHEY, CDR2 SVGAGI, per germline. CDR3 sequence: CATQGSGANVLTF. In DNA form, the CDR3 reads TGTGCCACACAGGGCTCTGGGGCCAACGTCCTGACTTTC.

This chain uses TRBV5-1 with TRBJ2-1; possibly TRBD1 or TRBD2 for D (5 bases each). V lost 2 bases to trimming and J lost 9 bases, with 18 bases between them. The CDR3 runs 15 residues. CDR1 SGHRS and CDR2 YFSETQ come from the germline V gene. CDR3 sequence: CASSLRDPLEGEQFF. The CDR3 DNA reads TGCGCCAGCAGCTTACGGGACCCCCTAGAGGGTGAGCAGTTCTTC.

The genes are TRBV7-2 and TRBJ2-5; D could derive from TRBD1 or TRBD2 (5 bases each). V lost 2 bases to trimming and J lost 4 bases, with 20 bases between them. This CDR3 contains 17 residues. Germline lookup yields CDR1 SGHTA and CDR2 FQGNSA. The CDR3 bases are TGTGCCAGCAGCTTACGGGGCCCGGCCGGTTTGAGAGAGACCCAGTACTTC. Its translation is CASSLRGPAGLRETQYF. Full variable domain (missing parts from reference TRBV7-2 and TRBJ2-5): GAGVSQSPSNKVTEKGKDVELRCDPISGHTALYWYRQSLGQGLEFLIYFQGNSAPDKSGLPSDRFSAERTGGSVSTLTIQRTQQEDSAVYLCASSLRGPAGLRETQYFGPGTRLLVL.

This clone was counted between two and nine times. The rearrangement joins TRBV30 to TRBJ1-1; TRBD1 aligns across 7 bases. The CDR3 consists of 12 residues. V lost 5 bases and J lost 4; bases outside the gene matches: 4. The germline V gene encodes CDR1 GTSNPN and CDR2 SVGIG (reference sequence). The CDR3: CAWPRGGTEAFF. CDR3 in DNA: TGTGCCTGGCCCAGGGGGGGCACTGAAGCTTTCTTT.

The chain uses TRBV30 and TRBJ2-3; TRBD2 matches 14 bases. Germline-derived CDR1 and CDR2 are GTSNPN and SVGIG (reference sequence). The CDR3 has 15 amino acids. V trimming: 5 bases; J trimming: 0 bases; junction bases outside the gene matches: 1. CDR3 DNA: TGTGCCTGGGGACTAGCGGGAGGTAGCACAGATACGCAGTATTTT. It specifies CAWGLAGGSTDTQYF.

This clone was seen a handful of times. The CDR3 DNA follows: TGCAGCGTTGTATGGGGCGGGAGCCACGAGCAGTACTTC. Its translation: CSVVWGGSHEQYF. The chain is built from TRBV29-1 and TRBJ2-7; 7 nucleotides line up with TRBD2. Trimming at V came to 4 bases and at J to 5 bases, leaving 8 bases not matched to a gene. Germline V gives CDR1 SQVTM, CDR2 ANQGSEA. The CDR3 is made up of 13 amino acids.

The rearrangement links TRBV4-1 to TRBJ2-5; 7 bases are a match to TRBD2. V gave up 4 bases and J gave up 1 base; unmatched junction bases: 12. CDR3 size: 17 residues. Germline values: CDR1 MGHRA, CDR2 YSYEKL. In DNA form, the CDR3 reads TGCGCCAGCAGCCTAGAAGGCACTAGCGTGTTCCAAGAGACCCAGTACTTC. Its protein is CASSLEGTSVFQETQYF.

The V and J genes are TRBV29-1 and TRBJ2-5; perhaps D is TRBD1 or TRBD2 (5 bases each). V dropped 7 bases and J dropped 2 bases, with 8 bases sitting between them. From germline, CDR1 is SQVTM and CDR2 ANQGSEA. The CDR3 is made up of 11 amino acids. CDR3 in DNA: TGCAGCGGGGACGTTCAAGAGACCCAGTACTTC. It translates to CSGDVQETQYF.

The CDR3 nucleotides read TGTGCCAGTACTAATCCAGGGGGACTCTCTGGAAACACCATATATTTT. It codes for CASTNPGGLSGNTIYF. The chain uses TRBV19 and TRBJ1-3; TRBD1 matches 7 bases. The CDR3 has 16 amino acids. Germline assignment: CDR1 LNHDA and CDR2 SQIVND (reference sequence). V lost 7 bases and J lost 0; bases outside the gene matches: 9.

The chain is built from TRBV28 and TRBJ2-1; no definite D call. The CDR3 totals 15 residues. The V end lost 6 bases, the J end lost 3 bases, and 15 bases lay between the germline ends. Germline V lookup: CDR1 MDHEN, CDR2 SYDVKM. The CDR3 loop reads CASSPPGADYNEQFF. DNA of the CDR3: TGTGCCAGCAGCCCCCCCGGCGCTGACTACAATGAGCAGTTCTTC. The full variable domain, completed using reference TRBV28 and TRBJ2-1, is DVKVTQSSRYLVKRTGEKVFLECVQDMDHENMFWYRQDPGLGLRLIYFSYDVKMKEKGDIPEGYSVSREKKERFSLILESASTNQTSMYLCASSPPGADYNEQFFGPGTRLTVL.

This clone has only one observation. The chain employs TRBV6-6 and TRBJ2-4; D is uncertain. Trimming removed 7 bases at V and 4 bases at J, with 8 bases between. The germline V gene has CDR1 MNHNY and CDR2 SVGAGI (reference sequence). The CDR3 contains 12 residues. CDR3 DNA: TGTGCCAGCACTCCTACGAAAAACATTCAGTACTTC. It codes for CASTPTKNIQYF.

This chain uses TRBV7-2 with TRBJ1-1; a weak D match, TRBD1 (6 bases). The V gene's germline CDR1 is SGHTA and CDR2 FQGNSA. Trimming cost V 5 bases and J 5 bases, with 12 bases left between them. This CDR3 has 13 residues. CDR3 sequence reads: CASSRDTKTEAFF. Written as DNA, the CDR3 is TGTGCCAGCAGCCGGGACACTAAAACTGAAGCTTTCTTT.

The chain carries TRBV5-4 and TRBJ2-1; 12 positions match TRBD1. Looked up from germline, CDR1 is SGHNT and CDR2 is YYREEE (reference sequence). Trimming at V came to 4 bases and at J to 0 bases, leaving 5 bases not matched to a gene. The CDR3 runs 17 residues. CDR3 sequence (DNA): TGTGCCAGCAGCCAGGGACAGGGGGCGGGCTCCTACAATGAGCAGTTCTTC. It translates to CASSQGQGAGSYNEQFF.

The chain carries TRBV4-1 and TRBJ2-3; 9 positions agree with TRBD1. J lost 6 bases, V lost 1 base, and 8 bases had no gene match. The CDR3 contains 16 residues. From germline, CDR1 is MGHRA and CDR2 YSYEKL. The DNA for the CDR3 is TGCGCCAGCAGCCAAGCGGGGACAGGGTCACCCGATACGCAGTATTTT. It is translated as CASSQAGTGSPDTQYF.

The CDR3 DNA is TGTGCCAGCTCACCCTCCGGGACAAAAGATACGCAGTATTTT. This codes for CASSPSGTKDTQYF. This chain connects TRBV18 to TRBJ2-3, with D possibly TRBD1 on 6 matching bases. Germline V lookup: CDR1 KGHSH, CDR2 LQKENI. This CDR3 is built from 14 residues. V was trimmed by 3 bases and J by 5 bases, leaving 12 bases between them.

In its sample, this clone was seen once. Here the CDR3 DNA reads TGCGCCAGCAGCTTTGCTCGGGGGGCAGGAGATGAGCAGTTCTTC. Translation gives CASSFARGAGDEQFF. V is TRBV5-1 and J is TRBJ2-1; D might be TRBD2 (7 bases). CDR3 length: 15 amino acids. Germline V gene lookup returns CDR1 SGHRS and CDR2 YFSETQ. Trimming shortened V by 2 bases and J by 8 bases, and 17 bases separated the two germline ends. Looking up the rest from reference TRBV5-1 and TRBJ2-1 gives the full variable domain: KAGVTQTPRYLIKTRGQQVTLSCSPISGHRSVSWYQQTPGQGLQFLFEYFSETQRNKGNFPGRFSGRQFSNSRSEMNVSTLELGDSALYLCASSFARGAGDEQFFGPGTRLTVL.

The genes are TRBV5-8 and TRBJ2-5; D is possibly TRBD1 or TRBD2 (5 bases each). V lost 4 bases and J 4 bases, leaving 20 bases between the germline ends. The CDR3 runs 16 residues. CDR1 is SGHTS, CDR2 YDEGEE, per germline. The CDR3 nucleotides are TGTGCCAGCAGCCACCTCCTTCAGGGCGAGGGAGAGACCCAGTACTTC. It codes for CASSHLLQGEGETQYF.

The chain joins TRBV6-1 to TRBJ1-5; D is undetermined. This CDR3 contains 15 residues. Germline CDR1 and CDR2: MNHNS and SASEGT. V shed 5 bases and J shed 0 bases, with 11 bases lying between them. The CDR3 sequence: CASSNDYDSNQPQHF. The CDR3 nucleotides are TGTGCCAGCAGTAACGACTACGATAGCAATCAGCCCCAGCATTTT.